Following are 20 T cell receptor beta chains from one sample sequenced in a study of human T cells and chemical hapten exposure. Time point here: patch test 3, about 24 weeks after DPC sensitization. Treatment noted: therapeutic diphenylcyclopropenone sensitization with weekly scalp DPC. TCRdb redid the calling of the RACE reads with MiXCR, one entry per CDR3 protein. Of under 200,000 distinct CDR3 sequences listed, 28% are singletons. Here the sequenced sample was whole blood, taken in connection with sensitization to the hapten diphenylcyclopropenone (DPC). All receptors derive from a woman under 30 with alopecia areata. Some clones in this sample may be carry-over from other donors' samples.

CDR3 protein: CASSYSGSEAFF. The CDR3 nucleotides are TGTGCCAGCAGTTACTCGGGGAGTGAAGCTTTCTTT. The V gene is TRBV6-5, the J gene TRBJ1-1; no clear D. Germline values: CDR1 MNHEY, CDR2 SVGAGI. Trimming shortened V by 0 bases and J by 7 bases, and 6 bases separated the two germline ends. The CDR3 spans 12 residues.

This clonotype showed up just a few times. The chain employs TRBV20-1 and TRBJ2-7, with 8 bases identical to TRBD1. The CDR3 is made up of 14 amino acids. Per germline, CDR1 DFQATT and CDR2 SNEGSKA (reference sequence). Unmatched junction bases numbered 13, after V lost 6 bases and J lost 6 bases. CDR3 protein: CSAERGAGGIEQYF. In nucleotides, the CDR3 is TGCAGTGCCGAACGAGGGGCAGGGGGCATCGAGCAGTACTTC.

The CDR3 coding sequence is TGTGCCAGCAGCGGGCGGGAGGTCAACAATGAGCAGTTCTTC. Translated: CASSGREVNNEQFF. The J gene is TRBJ2-1, the V gene TRBV7-9, with 8 bases identical to TRBD2. V shed 5 bases, J shed 5 bases, and the junction held 5 bases outside the gene matches. The CDR3 spans 14 residues. CDR1 SEHNR and CDR2 FQNEAQ come from the germline V gene (reference sequence).

J is TRBJ2-5 and V is TRBV21-1. TRBV21-1 is a pseudogene segment. The CDR3 extends over 13 amino acids. The CDR3 reads CASSTPAVKTQYF. The DNA for the CDR3 is TGTGCCAGCAGCACTCCGGCGGTAAAGACCCAGTACTTC.

This clonotype was observed a few times. V and J are TRBV29-1 and TRBJ1-1; TRBD1 might be the D (6 bases). There are 15 residues in the CDR3. The V gene's germline CDR1 is SQVTM and CDR2 ANQGSEA. V was trimmed by 6 bases and J by 1 base, leaving 18 bases between them. The CDR3 sequence is CSVRAIGGRNTEAFF. For the CDR3, the DNA is TGCAGCGTCCGAGCGATAGGGGGAAGGAACACTGAAGCTTTCTTT.

This clonotype occurred many times. V usage is TRBV20-1 and J usage is TRBJ2-3; TRBD2 aligns across 7 bases. The CDR3 consists of 12 residues. V lost 7 bases, J lost 4 bases, and 5 bases stayed unmatched. CDR1 and CDR2 from the germline V gene are DFQATT and SNEGSKA (reference sequence). Here the CDR3 reads CSVGGGPDTQYF. DNA of the CDR3: TGCAGTGTTGGCGGGGGACCAGATACGCAGTATTTT.

The count of this clonotype is one. The rearrangement links TRBV9 to TRBJ2-1; 10 nucleotides match TRBD2. Germline CDR1 reads SGDLS; CDR2 reads YYNGEE. This CDR3 contains 15 residues. V gave up 5 bases and J gave up 8 bases; unmatched junction bases: 10. This CDR3 is CASSGGSGRTHEQFF. The CDR3 DNA follows: TGTGCCAGCAGTGGCGGTAGCGGGAGGACCCATGAGCAGTTCTTC.

This sequence joins TRBV29-1 and TRBJ2-3; TRBD2 matches at 7 bases. Germline lookup yields CDR1 SQVTM and CDR2 ANQGSEA. Germline trimming cut 4 bases from V and 7 bases from J; bases unmatched to any gene: 14. The CDR3 extends over 15 amino acids. For the CDR3, the DNA is TGCAGCGTTGCCTCGAAGAGCGGGACCCAACATACGCAGTATTTT. Translation: CSVASKSGTQHTQYF.

This clonotype was detected a few times. The rearrangement uses TRBV4-3 and TRBJ1-4, with a weak D call TRBD1 (6 bases). Trimming shortened V by 0 bases and J by 5 bases, and 13 bases separated the two germline ends. This CDR3 spans 16 amino acids. Germline V gene sequence: CDR1 LGHNA, CDR2 YSLEER. CDR3 residues: CASSQDVPGANEKLFF. The CDR3 DNA follows: TGCGCCAGCAGCCAAGATGTTCCGGGGGCAAATGAAAAACTGTTTTTT.

The rearrangement links TRBV5-6 to TRBJ1-4, with a weak D call TRBD1 (5 bases). Germline CDR1 SGHDT, CDR2 YYEEEE. This CDR3 contains 16 residues. V was cut by 2 bases and J by 0 bases, with 11 bases left in between. The CDR3 protein is CASSFGRDPTNEKLFF. CDR3 bases: TGTGCCAGCAGCTTCGGCAGGGACCCAACTAATGAAAAACTGTTTTTT.

The gene calls are TRBV9 and TRBJ2-1; the match to TRBD2 covers 7 bases. Germline V gives CDR1 SGDLS, CDR2 YYNGEE. The V segment lost 1 base and the J segment 8 bases; nucleotides outside the gene matches: 12. The CDR3 sequence is 16 residues long. CDR3 residues: CASSVRMAGDFYEQFF. The CDR3 DNA is TGTGCCAGCAGCGTAAGGATGGCGGGAGATTTCTATGAGCAGTTCTTC.

This clonotype has at least ten counts. V gene TRBV29-1 combines with J gene TRBJ2-7; no clear D gene. The V and J ends lost 4 bases and 2 bases respectively, with 9 bases between them. The germline V gene has CDR1 SQVTM and CDR2 ANQGSEA. The CDR3 length is 12 residues. Written as DNA, the CDR3 is TGCAGCGTTGGGGTCAACGCCTACGAGCAGTACTTC. It translates to CSVGVNAYEQYF.

This chain connects TRBV6-2 or TRBV6-3 to TRBJ1-5; 7 positions agree with TRBD1. CDR1 and CDR2 (germline): MNHEY, SVGEGT. V shed 6 bases, J shed 6 bases, and the junction held 8 bases outside the gene matches. This CDR3 region has 14 residues. The CDR3: CASRLPGQFQPQHF. The CDR3 DNA reads TGTGCCAGCAGGCTTCCGGGACAGTTTCAGCCCCAGCATTTT.

The chain is built from TRBV21-1 and TRBJ2-5; TRBD1 is the table's D call and was not checked against the DNA. TRBV21-1 is a listed pseudogene. The CDR3 covers 13 residues. CDR3 protein: CASVPRGEETQYF. CDR3 nucleotide sequence: TGTGCCAGCGTTCCTCGGGGGGAAGAGACCCAGTACTTC.

This clonotype turned up a few times. At one end the junction does not follow the germline gene, possibly because of a read error. The rearrangement uses TRBV6-5 and TRBJ2-1; D possibly corresponds to TRBD2 (6 bases). CDR1 MNHEY and CDR2 SVGAGI come from the germline V gene. The CDR3 loop spans 14 amino acids. DNA of the CDR3: TGTGCCTGCAGAGGTAGCGGCTTCTACAATGAGCAGTTCTTC. Protein: CACRGSGFYNEQFF.

This clonotype was seen more than once but under ten times. V usage is TRBV2 and J usage is TRBJ2-7; possibly TRBD2 for D (5 bases). Germline values: CDR1 SNHLY, CDR2 FYNNEI. V lost 3 bases, J lost 6 bases, and 12 bases lay in between. The CDR3 is made up of 13 amino acids. CDR3 loop: CASSEASTSEQYF. CDR3 nucleotide sequence: TGTGCCAGCAGTGAGGCTAGCACCAGCGAGCAGTACTTC.

In its sample, this clonotype was seen a few times. The rearrangement joins TRBV11-2 to TRBJ2-5, with D unclear. The CDR3 length is 9 residues. CDR1 SGHAT and CDR2 FQNNGV come from the germline V gene. CDR3 in DNA: TGTGCACCCCAAGAGACCCAGTACTTC. Amino acids: CAPQETQYF. Variable domain in full (rest from reference TRBV11-2 and TRBJ2-5): EAGVAQSPRYKIIEKRQSVAFWCNPISGHATLYWYQQILGQGPKLLIQFQNNGVVDDSQLPKDRFSAERLKGVDSTLKIQPAKLEDSAVYLCAPQETQYFGPGTRLLVL.

Here the CDR3 DNA reads TGTGCCAGCAGTTCCAAAGGGTATGGCTACACCTTC. Translation gives CASSSKGYGYTF. The chain employs TRBV6-6 and TRBJ1-2; D gene unclear. The CDR3 sequence is 12 residues long. CDR1 is MNHNY, CDR2 SVGAGI, per germline (reference sequence). Trimming took 4 bases from V and 5 from J, leaving 8 bases between them.

This clonotype was counted only a few times. This chain uses TRBV18 with TRBJ2-3; a possible D gene is TRBD1 (5 bases). The CDR3 has 15 residues. Trimming removed 1 base at V and 6 bases at J, with 14 bases between. From germline, CDR1 is KGHSH and CDR2 LQKENI. The CDR3 coding sequence is TGTGCCAGCTCACCACAAGGGCAGGGATTGGATACGCAGTATTTT. Its protein product is CASSPQGQGLDTQYF.

This clonotype was recorded at least ten times. The chain joins TRBV20-1 to TRBJ1-4, with 7 bases that match TRBD1. The germline CDR1 and CDR2 sequences are DFQATT and SNEGSKA (reference sequence). CDR3 length: 13 residues. The ends lost 3 bases at V and 8 bases at J; junction bases unmatched: 6. The CDR3: CSAREGAREKLFF. The CDR3 DNA reads as TGCAGTGCTAGGGAGGGGGCGCGGGAAAAACTGTTTTTT.